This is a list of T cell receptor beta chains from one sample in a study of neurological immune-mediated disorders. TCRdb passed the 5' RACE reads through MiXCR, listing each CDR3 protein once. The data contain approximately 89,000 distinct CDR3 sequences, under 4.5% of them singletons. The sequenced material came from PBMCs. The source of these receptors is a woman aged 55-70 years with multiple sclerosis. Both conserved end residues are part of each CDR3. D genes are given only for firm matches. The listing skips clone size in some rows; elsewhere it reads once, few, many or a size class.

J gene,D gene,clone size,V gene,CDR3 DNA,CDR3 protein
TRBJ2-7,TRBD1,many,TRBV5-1,TGCGCCAGCAGCTTGGCCTTCCCGGGACAGGGTCACGAGCAGTACTTC,CASSLAFPGQGHEQYF
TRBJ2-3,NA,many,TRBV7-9,TGTGCCAGCAGCCTGACAGGTCGCACAGATACGCAGTATTTT,CASSLTGRTDTQYF
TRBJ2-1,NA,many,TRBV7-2,TGTGCCAGCAGCCCCCGTCGCCTAAATGAGCAGTTCTTC,CASSPRRLNEQFF
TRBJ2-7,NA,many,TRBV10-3,TGTGCCATCGCCAACTCCTACGAGCAGTACTTC,CAIANSYEQYF
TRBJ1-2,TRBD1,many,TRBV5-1,TGCGCCAGCAACTCGGACAGGGGGCCGAGGTATGGCTACACCTTC,CASNSDRGPRYGYTF
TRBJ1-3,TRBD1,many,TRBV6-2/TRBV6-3,TGTGCCAGCCGACGGGCACGGACAGGGACATCTGGAAACACCATATATTTT,CASRRARTGTSGNTIYF
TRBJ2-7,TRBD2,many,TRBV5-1,TGCGCCAGCAGCTTGGCTAGCGGGGTATACGAGCAGTACTTC,CASSLASGVYEQYF
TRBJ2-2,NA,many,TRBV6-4,TGTGCCAGCAAACGGGACACCAACACCGGGGAGCTGTTTTTT,CASKRDTNTGELFF
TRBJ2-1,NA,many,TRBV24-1,TGTGCCACCAGTGATTGGGACGGAACCTACAATGAGCAGTTCTTC,CATSDWDGTYNEQFF
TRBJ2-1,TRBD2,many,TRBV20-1,TGCAGTGCTAGTTTCGCTAGCGGGGGAGAGTACAATGAGCAGTTCTTC,CSASFASGGEYNEQFF
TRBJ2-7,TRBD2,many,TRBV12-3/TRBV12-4,TGTGCCAGCAGTTTAAGCGGGGGGGACGAGCAGTACTTC,CASSLSGGDEQYF
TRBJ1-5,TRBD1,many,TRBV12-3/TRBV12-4,TGTGCCAGCAGCACCTCGGACAGGGCCTTTAGCAATCAGCCCCAGCATTTT,CASSTSDRAFSNQPQHF
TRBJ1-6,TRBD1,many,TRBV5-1,TGCGCCAGCAGCTGGGGGACAGGAGATATGGCACCCCTCCACTTT,CASSWGTGDMAPLHF
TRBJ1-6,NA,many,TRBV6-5,TGTGCCAGCAGCCTTCAACCGGGTGTCATTAATTCACCCCTCCACTTT,CASSLQPGVINSPLHF
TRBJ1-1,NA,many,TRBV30,TGTGCCTGGAGACCAACAAGGAACACTGAAGCTTTCTTT,CAWRPTRNTEAFF
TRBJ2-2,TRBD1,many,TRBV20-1,TGCAGTGCTAGACGGACAGGGGACACCGGGGAGCTGTTTTTT,CSARRTGDTGELFF
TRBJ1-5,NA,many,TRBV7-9,TGTGCCAGCAGCTTAGGAGGGGGGGATCAGCCCCAGCATTTT,CASSLGGGDQPQHF
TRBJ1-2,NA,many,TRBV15,TGTGCCACCAGCAGAGATGGCGTTGGGGGAGGTGGCTACACCTTC,CATSRDGVGGGGYTF
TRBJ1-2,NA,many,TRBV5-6,TGTGCCAGCAGCTTCGGGACTAGTGAGGGCTACACCTTC,CASSFGTSEGYTF
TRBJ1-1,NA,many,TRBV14,TGTGCCAGCAGCCGAGAGGAGAACACTGAAGCTTTCTTT,CASSREENTEAFF
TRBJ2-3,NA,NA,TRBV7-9,TGTGCCAGCAGCTTCGGGGATCGGGATACGCAGTATTTT,CASSFGDRDTQYF
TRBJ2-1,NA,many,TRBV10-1,TGCGCCAGCACTTCGATCCGTGACAATGAGCAGTTCTTC,CASTSIRDNEQFF
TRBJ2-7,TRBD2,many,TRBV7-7,TGTGCCAGCAGCTTAGTGGGCAAGCGGGGGGGCCACGAGCAGTACTTC,CASSLVGKRGGHEQYF
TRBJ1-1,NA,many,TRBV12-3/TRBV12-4,TGTGCCAGCAGTCCCAACCAGGTGAACACTGAAGCTTTCTTT,CASSPNQVNTEAFF
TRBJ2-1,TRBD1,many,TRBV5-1,TGCGCCAGCTACGGGACAGGGGTGACCAATGAGCAGTTCTTC,CASYGTGVTNEQFF